The text below deals with one T cell receptor (beta chain). No antigen is known for it. The data belong to a study of human T cells and chemical hapten exposure. In the study overall: Patch tests delivered 0.01% DPC to the upper back and were evaluated at 6 days. Alopecia universalis, totalis or areata was present in patients who were mostly female. Whole-study results and caveats: Patch test score tracked positively with PT1 expanded TCR counts.

TCRdb re-called the RACE reads with MiXCR, one entry per CDR3 protein. This sample has about 250,000 distinct CDR3 sequences; 7.5% to 9% occur once, and the top ten carry more than 0.95%. Time point described: pre-sensitization, week 0. Noted treatment: therapeutic diphenylcyclopropenone sensitization with weekly scalp DPC. The donor pool consisted of alopecia patients aged 18 to 70 years, considered suitable for DPC. The CDR3 loop spans 15 amino acids. In germline, CDR1 is LGHNA, CDR2 YSLEER. V was cut by 3 bases and J by 7 bases, with 13 bases left in between. The V call is TRBV4-3, the J call TRBJ1-6, with a weak D call TRBD1 (5 bases). This sequence originates from a man aged 18 to 30 with alopecia areata. Some clones in this sample may be carry-over from other donors' samples. The sample in question was whole blood, obtained in connection with sensitization to the hapten diphenylcyclopropenone (DPC). CDR3 coding DNA: TGCGCCAGCAGCCAGGGACCAGCCGGCAATTCACCCCTCCACTTT. Encoded protein: CASSQGPAGNSPLHF.